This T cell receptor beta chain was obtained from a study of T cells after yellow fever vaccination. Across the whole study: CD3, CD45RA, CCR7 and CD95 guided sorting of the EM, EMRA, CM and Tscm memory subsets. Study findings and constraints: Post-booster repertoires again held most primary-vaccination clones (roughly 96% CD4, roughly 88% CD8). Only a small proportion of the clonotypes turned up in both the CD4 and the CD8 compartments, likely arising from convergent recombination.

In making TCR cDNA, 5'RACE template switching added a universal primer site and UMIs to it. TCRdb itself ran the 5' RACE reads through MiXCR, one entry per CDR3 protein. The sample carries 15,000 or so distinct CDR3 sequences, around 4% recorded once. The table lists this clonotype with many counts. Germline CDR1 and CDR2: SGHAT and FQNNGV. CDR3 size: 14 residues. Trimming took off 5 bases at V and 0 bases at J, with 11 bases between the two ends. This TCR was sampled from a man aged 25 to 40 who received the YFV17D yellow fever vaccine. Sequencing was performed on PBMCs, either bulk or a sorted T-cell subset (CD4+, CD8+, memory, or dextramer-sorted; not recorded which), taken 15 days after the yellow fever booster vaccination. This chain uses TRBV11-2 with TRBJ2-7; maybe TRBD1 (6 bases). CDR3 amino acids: CASSLGQSSYEQYF. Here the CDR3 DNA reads TGTGCCAGCAGCCTTGGACAGAGCTCCTACGAGCAGTACTTC.